The rows below give T cell receptor beta chains drawn from one sample of a study of healthy donors' naive CD4 and CD8 T cells. TCRdb processed the reads anew with MiXCR; each CDR3 protein has one entry. Of roughly 200,000 distinct CDR3 sequences in the sample, 65% to 75% were seen once. The sequencing sample was made of naive CD4+ and CD8+ T cells sorted from blood, pooled from several donors. These receptors all stem from a pool of human donors in good health; the sample pools cells from several healthy donors. Each CDR3 is given with its conserved first and last residue.

CDR3aa | j_gene | v_gene
CASSYSTVQANTEAFF | TRBJ1-1 | TRBV6-5
CASSSRTGGPPYNSPLHF | TRBJ1-6 | TRBV6-5
CASTSRGPMTGELFF | TRBJ2-2 | TRBV27
CASSYSLRASGRDHEQYF | TRBJ2-7 | TRBV6-6
CASSWDGTDTQYF | TRBJ2-3 | TRBV27
CASSLDLLSGYEQYF | TRBJ2-7 | TRBV11-2
CAWSVGPNQPQHF | TRBJ1-5 | TRBV30
CSVEQLRQDLYSYEQYF | TRBJ2-7 | TRBV29-1
CSVEARYGYTF | TRBJ1-2 | TRBV29-1
CASSLWQHLGNSPLHF | TRBJ1-6 | TRBV5-6
CASSYPDGRSTDTQYF | TRBJ2-3 | TRBV6-5
CASRQLVAEQYF | TRBJ2-7 | TRBV2
CASSFRQGANYGYTF | TRBJ1-2 | TRBV27
CASSLGPGTQYF | TRBJ2-5 | TRBV12-3/TRBV12-4
CASSLAPRTDQETQYF | TRBJ2-5 | TRBV7-9
CASRETGALAEAFF | TRBJ1-1 | TRBV2
CAISEGTALSYEQYF | TRBJ2-7 | TRBV10-3
CSRGLGSPGELFF | TRBJ2-2 | TRBV29-1
CASSSSYGYTF | TRBJ1-2 | TRBV27
CASSIPFQISGANVLTF | TRBJ2-6 | TRBV19
CASSWRPSNTEAFF | TRBJ1-1 | TRBV6-1
CSVEVTRTDEAFF | TRBJ1-1 | TRBV29-1
CASSPTAPAYEQYF | TRBJ2-7 | TRBV18
CSVEDPTGKVTEAFF | TRBJ1-1 | TRBV29-1
CSGREGYEQYF | TRBJ2-7 | TRBV29-1
CASSYPTTSGVSYNEQFF | TRBJ2-1 | TRBV6-2/TRBV6-3
CAISESGTGLPTTNTGELFF | TRBJ2-2 | TRBV10-3
CASSLGPSPGPQHF | TRBJ1-5 | TRBV6-5
CASSGGDPSYEQYF | TRBJ2-7 | TRBV6-6
CASSYLLRGDADTQYF | TRBJ2-3 | TRBV6-2/TRBV6-3
CASSFTGRSSNQPQHF | TRBJ1-5 | TRBV19
CASSYRVFNQPQHF | TRBJ1-5 | TRBV6-2/TRBV6-3
CSAKPYVDVNTQYF | TRBJ2-3 | TRBV29-1
CASSYASGRAMYF | TRBJ2-3 | TRBV5-1
CASSEAVSYEQYF | TRBJ2-7 | TRBV2
CASSSPPGPGGWEQYF | TRBJ2-7 | TRBV5-6
CSVETSGNYEQYF | TRBJ2-7 | TRBV29-1
CSVDTPSTDTQYF | TRBJ2-3 | TRBV29-1
CASSTSEGAGRETQYF | TRBJ2-5 | TRBV5-4
CASRKDRSSGNTIYF | TRBJ1-3 | TRBV6-5
CSVQAGYTEAFF | TRBJ1-1 | TRBV29-1
CASSPPWGYGYTF | TRBJ1-2 | TRBV18